The 8 T cell receptor beta chains below were found in one sample sequenced in a study of T cells in Graves' hyperthyroidism and ophthalmopathy. Authors of the study amplified TCR beta CDR3 regions from RNA transcripts. A first-round RT-PCR of the TCR CDR3 used the HTBI primer set. TCRdb passed the multiplex PCR reads through MiXCR, listing each CDR3 protein once. The sample shows 350,000 to 450,000 distinct CDR3 sequences, approximately 15% of them seen only once. Sequenced material: blood. All receptors come from a woman aged 60-70 years with Graves' hyperthyroidism.

This clonotype came up once. This rearrangement joins TRBV2 to TRBJ2-6; weak D call: TRBD1 (6 bases). Trimming stripped 4 bases from V and 4 bases from J, with 11 bases between. The CDR3 is 15 residues long. Germline lookup yields CDR1 SNHLY and CDR2 FYNNEI. The CDR3 DNA reads as TGTGCCAGCAGTGGTGGGGGACACGGGGCCAACGTCCTGACTTTC. It specifies CASSGGGHGANVLTF.

V and J are TRBV20-1 and TRBJ1-2, with D unresolved. CDR3 length equals 13 residues. Germline values: CDR1 DFQATT, CDR2 SNEGSKA (reference sequence). Trimming removed 2 bases at V and 4 bases at J, with 11 bases between. CDR3 in DNA: TGCAGTGCTAGATCTCCGAGGAGCTATGGCTACACCTTC. Its protein is CSARSPRSYGYTF.

This clonotype was seen many times. J is TRBJ2-1 and V is TRBV11-2; D gene unclear. V was cut by 5 bases and J by 8 bases, with 10 bases left in between. The CDR3 covers 12 residues. The germline gives CDR1 SGHAT, CDR2 FQNNGV. In nucleotides, the CDR3 is TGTGCCAGCAGCACAAGAACCCATGAGCAGTTCTTC. This gives the protein CASSTRTHEQFF.

As DNA, the CDR3 is TGCAGCGTTGAATTCGGTAGCGGGAGCTCCGAGCAGTACTTC. Protein: CSVEFGSGSSEQYF. The rearrangement uses TRBV29-1 and TRBJ2-7; 9 bases are a match to TRBD2. Germline trimming cut 2 bases from V and 6 bases from J; bases unmatched to any gene: 8. Germline CDR1 SQVTM, CDR2 ANQGSEA. The CDR3 consists of 14 residues.

This clonotype was observed a handful of times. V and J are TRBV24-1 and TRBJ2-5, with TRBD2 as a possible D gene (6 bases). CDR3 length equals 11 residues. Per germline, CDR1 KGHDR and CDR2 SFDVKD. V gave up 6 bases and J gave up 5 bases, with 6 bases separating them. The CDR3 sequence is CATSRGETQYF. The CDR3 DNA sequence: TGTGCCACCAGTCGGGGGGAGACCCAGTACTTC.

This clonotype occurred a few times. V usage is TRBV27 and J usage is TRBJ2-7; D gene unclear. Germline CDR1 is MNHEY and CDR2 is SMNVEV (reference sequence). Trimming removed 8 bases at V and 0 bases at J, with 11 bases between. The CDR3 covers 13 residues. The CDR3 region is CASRTDSSYEQYF. The DNA of the CDR3 is TGTGCCAGCCGGACCGATTCCTCCTACGAGCAGTACTTC.

There are a few counts of this clonotype. The CDR3 nucleotides are TGTGCCAGTAGTCCCGCCGGGACTAGCTCCTACAATGAGCAGTTCTTC. It codes for CASSPAGTSSYNEQFF. This chain links TRBV19 with TRBJ2-1; TRBD2 agrees at 8 bases. Germline lookup yields CDR1 LNHDA and CDR2 SQIVND (reference sequence). This CDR3 has 16 amino acids. Trimming took 5 bases from V and 0 from J; bases not matched to a gene: 6.

Ten or more counts support this clonotype. CDR3 amino acids: CSAQGDYEQYF. CDR3 DNA: TGCAGTGCTCAAGGGGACTACGAGCAGTACTTC. The chain joins TRBV20-1 to TRBJ2-7, with TRBD1 as a possible D gene (5 bases). The CDR3 length is 11 residues. V gave up 5 bases and J gave up 3 bases, with 8 bases separating them. In germline, CDR1 is DFQATT, CDR2 SNEGSKA (reference sequence).